A selection of T cell receptor beta chains follows, all from one sample in a study of beta chain features in type 1 diabetes. The data were produced by immunoSEQ multiplex PCR, yet TCRdb's version contains in-frame clones alone and is incomplete. The data show 250,000 or so clones, over 65% seen once. The sequenced material came from naive CD4+ T cells from blood. The receptors were gathered from a man aged 25 to 45 in good health. Each CDR3 is given with its conserved first and last residue. Fields, in order: V gene, D gene, J gene, CDR3 length, clone size, CDR3 protein, CDR3 DNA. The D gene is left open where the match is weak. Clone size is stated in some rows and not others, as once, few, many or a class when expanded.

>TRBV4-3|TRBD2|TRBJ2-5|15|.
CASSQDRSGSATQYF
TGCGCCAGCAGCCAAGATAGAAGCGGGAGTGCGACCCAGTACTTC
>TRBV29-1|.|TRBJ1-1|13|.
CSAGQGMNTEAFF
TGCAGCGCCGGGCAGGGGATGAACACTGAAGCTTTCTTT
>TRBV19|.|TRBJ2-3|15|.
CASSWWASSTDTQYF
TGTGCCAGTAGTTGGTGGGCTTCTAGCACAGATACGCAGTATTTT
>TRBV29-1|TRBD2|TRBJ2-1|14|.
CSVESGRTYNEQFF
TGCAGCGTTGAATCCGGGAGGACCTACAATGAGCAGTTCTTC
>TRBV21-1|.|TRBJ2-7|15|once
CASSTGTSGTYEQYF
TGTGCCAGCAGTACCGGGACTAGCGGGACCTACGAGCAGTACTTC
>TRBV5-1|.|TRBJ1-1|15|.
CASSLVAGPNTEAFF
TGCGCCAGCAGCTTGGTGGCAGGACCGAACACTGAAGCTTTCTTT
>TRBV7-2|.|TRBJ2-7|15|.
CASSLYYDGTYEQYF
TGTGCCAGCAGCTTGTACTACGACGGAACCTACGAGCAGTACTTC
>TRBV4-1|.|TRBJ1-1|14|.
CASSQDARVTEAFF
TGCGCCAGCAGCCAAGATGCCAGGGTAACTGAAGCTTTCTTT
>TRBV28|.|TRBJ2-7|11|.
CASSYLYEQYF
TGTGCCAGCAGTTACCTTTACGAGCAGTACTTC
>TRBV30|TRBD1|TRBJ1-2|13|.
CAWRGTVHYGYTF
TGTGCCTGGAGGGGGACAGTCCACTATGGCTACACCTTC
>TRBV7-9|.|TRBJ2-7|15|few
CASSLGDFSSYEQYF
TGTGCCAGCAGCTTAGGAGACTTCAGCTCCTACGAGCAGTACTTC
>TRBV28|.|TRBJ2-5|14|.
CASSASDSGETQYF
TGTGCCAGCAGTGCCAGCGACAGTGGAGAGACCCAGTACTTC
>TRBV29-1|TRBD2|TRBJ2-1|14|few
CSAPKLAGYNEQFF
TGCAGCGCCCCTAAGCTAGCGGGATACAATGAGCAGTTCTTC
>TRBV29-1|TRBD2|TRBJ2-5|16|.
CSVAWTSGSFQETQYF
TGCAGCGTTGCCTGGACTAGCGGGAGTTTCCAAGAGACCCAGTACTTC
>TRBV25-1|.|TRBJ2-3|11|.
CASSALDTQYF
TGTGCCAGCAGTGCGCTAGATACGCAGTATTTT
>TRBV12-5|.|TRBJ2-1|11|once
CASGLRFEQFF
TGTGCTAGTGGTTTGAGGTTTGAGCAGTTCTTC
>TRBV27|.|TRBJ2-5|14|few
CASSSYGTPETQYF
TGTGCCAGCAGTTCCTATGGGACACCAGAGACCCAGTACTTC
>TRBV6-5|.|TRBJ1-1|14|once
CASSRQVKNTEAFF
TGTGCCAGCAGTCGACAGGTTAAGAACACTGAAGCTTTCTTT
>TRBV7-2|TRBD1|TRBJ2-2|15|.
CASSRQGGNTGELFF
TGTGCCAGCAGCCGACAGGGTGGAAACACCGGGGAGCTGTTTTTT
>TRBV9|.|TRBJ2-4|15|.
CASSVEGEAKNIQYF
TGTGCCAGCAGCGTAGAGGGGGAAGCCAAAAACATTCAGTACTTC
>TRBV28|.|TRBJ2-7|15|.
CASSSWTRIPYEQYF
TGTGCCAGCAGTTCCTGGACGAGGATACCCTACGAGCAGTACTTC
>TRBV20-1|.|TRBJ2-7|11|.
CREQGDHEQYF
TGTAGAGAACAGGGTGACCACGAGCAGTACTTC
>TRBV30|.|TRBJ1-2|12|few
CAWSSGSYGYTF
TGTGCCTGGAGTTCCGGTTCCTATGGCTACACCTTC
>TRBV2|.|TRBJ1-6|14|once
CASSARTTNSPLHF
TGTGCCAGCAGTGCTAGGACAACCAATTCACCCCTCCACTTT
>TRBV30|TRBD1|TRBJ1-4|14|.
CAWKPGQGWKKLFF
TGTGCCTGGAAACCGGGACAGGGGTGGAAAAAACTGTTTTTT
>TRBV7-9|TRBD1|TRBJ2-5|14|few
CASSPGQGRETQYF
TGTGCCAGCAGCCCAGGACAGGGTCGAGAGACCCAGTACTTC
>TRBV5-1|.|TRBJ2-5|14|few
CASSLQGFVETQYF
TGCGCCAGCAGCTTACAGGGTTTCGTGGAGACCCAGTACTTC
>TRBV10-3|.|TRBJ2-5|14|.
CAISESKVRETQYF
TGTGCCATCAGTGAGTCGAAAGTCAGGGAGACCCAGTACTTC
>TRBV11-2|.|TRBJ2-1|15|.
CASSLATASYNEQFF
TGTGCCAGCAGCTTAGCGACTGCGTCCTACAATGAGCAGTTCTTC
>TRBV23-1|.|TRBJ2-1|16|few
CASSQSMERGDNEQFF
TGCGCCAGCAGTCAATCGATGGAGAGGGGCGACAATGAGCAGTTCTTC
>TRBV30|.|TRBJ2-5|11|few
CAWSTRETQYF
TGTGCCTGGAGTACCCGGGAGACCCAGTACTTC
>TRBV29-1|.|TRBJ2-6|14|.
CSVEGNSGANVLTF
TGCAGCGTTGAAGGGAACTCTGGGGCCAACGTCCTGACTTTC
>TRBV5-1|TRBD1|TRBJ2-2|15|.
CASSRTGGETGELFF
TGCGCCAGCAGCCGGACAGGGGGCGAGACCGGGGAGCTGTTTTTT
>TRBV30|TRBD1|TRBJ1-4|12|.
CACSDRGEKLFF
TGTGCCTGTTCAGACAGGGGGGAAAAACTGTTTTTT
>TRBV11-2|.|TRBJ2-7|15|.
CASSALEQDPYEQYF
TGTGCCAGCAGCGCCCTGGAACAGGACCCCTACGAGCAGTACTTC
>TRBV18|.|TRBJ2-1|16|.
CASSLGTAIAYNEQFF
TGTGCCAGCTCATTAGGTACGGCTATTGCCTACAATGAGCAGTTCTTC
>TRBV30|.|TRBJ2-7|13|few
CAWSPQWSYEQYF
TGTGCCTGGAGCCCCCAATGGTCCTACGAGCAGTACTTC
>TRBV7-2|TRBD2|TRBJ2-5|14|.
CASSRAGGGETQYF
TGTGCCAGCAGCCGGGCGGGAGGAGGAGAGACCCAGTACTTC
>TRBV7-7|.|TRBJ2-5|13|.
CASSSSYPETQYF
TGTGCCAGCAGCTCTAGCTATCCAGAGACCCAGTACTTC
>TRBV28|TRBD1|TRBJ2-2|15|few
CASSKNRGSTGELFF
TGTGCCAGCAGCAAGAACAGGGGGAGCACCGGGGAGCTGTTTTTT
>TRBV6-6|TRBD1|TRBJ2-7|13|.
CASSSRDSYEQYF
TGTGCCAGCAGTTCCAGGGACAGCTACGAGCAGTACTTC
>TRBV11-2|.|TRBJ2-4|11|.
CASLQGNIQYF
TGTGCCAGCCTCCAGGGAAACATTCAGTACTTC
>TRBV30|.|TRBJ1-1|12|.
CAWSRTNTEAFF
TGTGCCTGGAGTAGGACGAACACTGAAGCTTTCTTT
>TRBV11-2|.|TRBJ2-4|13|.
CASSLGRQNIQYF
TGTGCCAGCAGCTTAGGACGCCAAAACATTCAGTACTTC
>TRBV13|.|TRBJ2-7|14|few
CASSSPSSSYEQYF
TGTGCCAGCAGCTCGCCATCGAGCTCCTACGAGCAGTACTTC
>TRBV30|.|TRBJ2-1|12|.
CAWPLPLTEQFF
TGTGCCTGGCCCCTACCCCTTACGGAGCAGTTCTTC
>TRBV15|TRBD1|TRBJ2-7|15|.
CATSAGTGRNYEQYF
TGTGCCACCAGCGCTGGGACAGGGCGGAACTACGAGCAGTACTTC
>TRBV9|TRBD1|TRBJ1-4|14|few
CASSPGTGNSKLFF
TGTGCCAGCAGCCCGGGGACAGGGAACTCAAAACTGTTTTTT
>TRBV4-3|.|TRBJ1-5|15|.
CASSQEAHSNQPQHF
TGCGCCAGCAGCCAGGAGGCCCATAGCAATCAGCCCCAGCATTTT
>TRBV6-1|.|TRBJ2-4|14|.
CASTDGVAKNIQYF
TGTGCCAGCACGGACGGGGTAGCCAAAAACATTCAGTACTTC
>TRBV4-1|.|TRBJ1-5|15|.
CASSQLGTSNQPQHF
TGCGCCAGCAGCCAGCTAGGGACTAGTAATCAGCCCCAGCATTTT
>TRBV30|.|TRBJ1-4|15|.
CAWSVGSLSNEKLFF
TGTGCCTGGAGTGTAGGGTCCCTGTCTAATGAAAAACTGTTTTTT